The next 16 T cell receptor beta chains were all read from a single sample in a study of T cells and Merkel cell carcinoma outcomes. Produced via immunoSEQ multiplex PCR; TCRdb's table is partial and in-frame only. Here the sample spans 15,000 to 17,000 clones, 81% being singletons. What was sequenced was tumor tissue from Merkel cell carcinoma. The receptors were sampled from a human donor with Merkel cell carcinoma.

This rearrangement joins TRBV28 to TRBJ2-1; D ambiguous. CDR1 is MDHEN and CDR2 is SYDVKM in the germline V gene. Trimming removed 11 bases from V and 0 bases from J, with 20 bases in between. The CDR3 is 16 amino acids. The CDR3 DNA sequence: TGTGCCGCCCTATCCGCGGTCGGAAACTCCTACAATGAGCAGTTCTTC. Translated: CAALSAVGNSYNEQFF.

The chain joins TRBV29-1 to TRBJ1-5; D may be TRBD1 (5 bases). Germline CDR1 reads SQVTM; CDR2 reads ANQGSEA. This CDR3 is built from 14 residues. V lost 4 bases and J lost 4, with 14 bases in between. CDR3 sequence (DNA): TGCAGCGTTGGTGTCAGGGAGAGGAATCAGCCCCAGCATTTT. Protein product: CSVGVRERNQPQHF.

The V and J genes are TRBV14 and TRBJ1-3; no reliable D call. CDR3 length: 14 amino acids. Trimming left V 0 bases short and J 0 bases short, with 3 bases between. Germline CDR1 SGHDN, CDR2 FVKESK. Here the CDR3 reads CASSQEFSGNTIYF. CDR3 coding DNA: TGTGCCAGCAGCCAAGAATTCTCTGGAAACACCATATATTTT.

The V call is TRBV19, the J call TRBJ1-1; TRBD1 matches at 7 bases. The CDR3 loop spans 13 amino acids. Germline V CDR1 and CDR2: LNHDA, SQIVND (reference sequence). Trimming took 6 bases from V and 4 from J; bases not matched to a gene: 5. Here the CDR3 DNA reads TGTGCCAGTAGCGGGACAGCAGTCACTGAAGCTTTCTTT. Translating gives CASSGTAVTEAFF.

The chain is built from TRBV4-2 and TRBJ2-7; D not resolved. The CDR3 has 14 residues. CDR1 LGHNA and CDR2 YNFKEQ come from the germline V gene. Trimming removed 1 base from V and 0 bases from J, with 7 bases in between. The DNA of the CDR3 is TGTGCCAGCAGCCAAGCGCACGTCTCCTACGAGCAGTACTTC. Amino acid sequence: CASSQAHVSYEQYF.

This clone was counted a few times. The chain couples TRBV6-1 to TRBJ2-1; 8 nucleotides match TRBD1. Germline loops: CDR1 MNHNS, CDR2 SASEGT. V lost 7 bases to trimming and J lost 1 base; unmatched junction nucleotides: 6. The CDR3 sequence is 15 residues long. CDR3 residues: CASIPDRASYNEQFF. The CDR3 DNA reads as TGTGCCAGCATTCCGGACAGGGCTTCCTACAATGAGCAGTTCTTC.

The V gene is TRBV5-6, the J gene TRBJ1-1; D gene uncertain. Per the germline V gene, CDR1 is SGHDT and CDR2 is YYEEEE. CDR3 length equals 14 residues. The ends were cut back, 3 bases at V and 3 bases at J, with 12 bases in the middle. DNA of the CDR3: TGTGCCAGCAGCTCGGGTCTCTCGGACACTGAAGCTTTCTTT. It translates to CASSSGLSDTEAFF.

The CDR3 region is CASSLDSGGEKLFF. The CDR3 DNA reads TGTGCCAGCAGTCTGGATTCGGGGGGTGAAAAACTGTTTTTT. The V gene is TRBV27, the J gene TRBJ1-4, with a weak D call TRBD1 (5 bases). Germline V CDR1 and CDR2: MNHEY, SMNVEV (reference sequence). The CDR3 consists of 14 residues. The V end lost 5 bases, the J end lost 7 bases, and 14 bases lay between the germline ends.

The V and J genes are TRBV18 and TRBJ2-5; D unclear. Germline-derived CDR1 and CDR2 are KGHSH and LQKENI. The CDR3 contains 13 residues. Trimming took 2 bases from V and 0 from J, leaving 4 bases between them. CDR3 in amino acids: CASSPGYQETQYF. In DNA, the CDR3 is TGTGCCAGCTCACCAGGCTACCAAGAGACCCAGTACTTC. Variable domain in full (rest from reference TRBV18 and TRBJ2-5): NAGVMQNPRHLVRRRGQEARLRCSPMKGHSHVYWYRQLPEEGLKFMVYLQKENIIDESGMPKERFSAEFPKEGPSILRIQQVVRGDSAAYFCASSPGYQETQYFGPGTRLLVL.

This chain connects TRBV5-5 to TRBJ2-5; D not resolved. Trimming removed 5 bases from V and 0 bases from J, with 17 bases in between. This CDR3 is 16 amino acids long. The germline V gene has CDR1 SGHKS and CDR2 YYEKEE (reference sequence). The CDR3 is CASRVRLAAYQETQYF. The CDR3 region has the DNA TGTGCCAGCAGGGTTCGTTTGGCGGCGTACCAAGAGACCCAGTACTTC.

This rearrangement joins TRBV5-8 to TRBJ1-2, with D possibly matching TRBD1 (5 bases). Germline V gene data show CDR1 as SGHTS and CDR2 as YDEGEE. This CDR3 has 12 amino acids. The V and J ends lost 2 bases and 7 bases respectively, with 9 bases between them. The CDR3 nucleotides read TGTGCCAGCAGCTTATCCGGGACTGGCTACACCTTC. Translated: CASSLSGTGYTF.

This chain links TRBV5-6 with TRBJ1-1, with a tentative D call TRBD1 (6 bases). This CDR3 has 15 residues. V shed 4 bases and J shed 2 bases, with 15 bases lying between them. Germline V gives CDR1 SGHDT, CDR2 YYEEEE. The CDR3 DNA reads TGTGCCAGCAGCCAAGGACAGCTTTCTAACACTGAAGCTTTCTTT. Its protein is CASSQGQLSNTEAFF. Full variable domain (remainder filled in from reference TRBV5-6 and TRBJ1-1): DAGVTQSPTHLIKTRGQQVTLRCSPKSGHDTVSWYQQALGQGPQFIFQYYEEEERQRGNFPDRFSGHQFPNYSSELNVNALLLGDSALYLCASSQGQLSNTEAFFGQGTRLTVV.

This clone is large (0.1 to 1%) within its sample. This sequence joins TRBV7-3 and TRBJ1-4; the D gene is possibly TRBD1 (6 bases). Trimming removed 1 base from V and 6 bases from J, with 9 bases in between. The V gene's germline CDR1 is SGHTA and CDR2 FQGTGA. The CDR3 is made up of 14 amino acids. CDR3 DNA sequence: TGTGCCAGCAGCTTAAGCAGGGGACATGAAAAACTGTTTTTT. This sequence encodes CASSLSRGHEKLFF.

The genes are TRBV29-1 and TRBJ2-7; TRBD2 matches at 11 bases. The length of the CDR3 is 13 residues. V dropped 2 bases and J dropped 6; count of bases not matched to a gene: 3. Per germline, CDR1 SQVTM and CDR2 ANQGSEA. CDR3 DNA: TGCAGCGTTGAACTAGCGGGGGGTGGCGAGCAGTACTTC. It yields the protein CSVELAGGGEQYF.

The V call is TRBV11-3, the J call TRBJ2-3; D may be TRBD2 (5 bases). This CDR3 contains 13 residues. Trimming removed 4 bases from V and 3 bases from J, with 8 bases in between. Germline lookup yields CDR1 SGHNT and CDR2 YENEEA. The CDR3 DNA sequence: TGTGCCAGCAGCTCCACGGGGACAGATACGCAGTATTTT. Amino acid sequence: CASSSTGTDTQYF. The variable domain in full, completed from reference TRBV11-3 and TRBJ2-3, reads EAGVVQSPRYKIIEKKQPVAFWCNPISGHNTLYWYLQNLGQGPELLIRYENEEAVDDSQLPKDRFSAERLKGVDSTLKIQPAELGDSAVYLCASSSTGTDTQYFGPGTRLTVL.

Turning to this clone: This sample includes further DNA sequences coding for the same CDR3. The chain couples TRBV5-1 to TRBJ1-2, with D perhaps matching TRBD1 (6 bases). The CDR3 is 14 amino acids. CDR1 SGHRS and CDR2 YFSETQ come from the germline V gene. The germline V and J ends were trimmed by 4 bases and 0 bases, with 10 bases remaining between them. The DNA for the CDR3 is TGCGCCAGCAGCCTAGGGGGTTCTAACTATGGCTACACCTTC. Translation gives CASSLGGSNYGYTF.